This TCR beta chain was sequenced for a study of neoadjuvant anti-PD-1 for oral cavity cancer. V was pared by 3 bases and J by 3 bases, with 18 bases between. Germline CDR1 reads MGHRA; CDR2 reads YSYEKL. The CDR3 extends over 16 amino acids. Data came from immunoSEQ multiplex PCR; TCRdb stores just in-frame clones and leaves some out. The table records some 17,000 clones, 60% to 70% of them present only once. The sample in question was PBMCs, obtained before nivolumab (anti-PD-1) treatment. The sequence was collected from a person aged 35-79 years with oral cavity squamous cell carcinoma. The chain recombines TRBV4-1 with TRBJ2-7; D unclear. The CDR3: CASSQRTPDPNYEQYF. CDR3 DNA sequence: TGCGCCAGCAGCCAGCGCACTCCGGACCCCAACTACGAGCAGTACTTC.